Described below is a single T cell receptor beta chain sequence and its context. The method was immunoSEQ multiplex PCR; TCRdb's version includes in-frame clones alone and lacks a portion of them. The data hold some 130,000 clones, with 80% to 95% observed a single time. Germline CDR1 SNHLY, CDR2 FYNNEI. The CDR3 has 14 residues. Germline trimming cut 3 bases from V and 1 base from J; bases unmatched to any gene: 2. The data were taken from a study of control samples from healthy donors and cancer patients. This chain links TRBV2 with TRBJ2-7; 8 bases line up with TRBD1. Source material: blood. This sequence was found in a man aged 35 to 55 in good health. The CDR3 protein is CASSDWDRSYEQYF. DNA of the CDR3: TGTGCCAGCAGTGACTGGGACAGGTCCTACGAGCAGTACTTC. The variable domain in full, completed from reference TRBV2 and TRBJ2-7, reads EPEVTQTPSHQVTQMGQEVILRCVPISNHLYFYWYRQILGQKVEFLVSFYNNEISEKSEIFDDQFSVERPDGSNFTLKIRSTKLEDSAMYFCASSDWDRSYEQYFGPGTRLTVT.